This entry lists 27 T cell receptor beta chains sequenced from one sample in a study of blood T cell repertoires in COVID-19. Assay used: immunoSEQ multiplex PCR; TCRdb lists only in-frame clones, some missing. Among around 120,000 clones listed, 70% to 85% were seen once. The sequenced sample consisted of peripheral blood. These receptors were collected from a man aged 65 to 85 with active or convalescent COVID-19.

V is TRBV30 and J is TRBJ2-7; no clear D gene. This CDR3 region has 14 residues. V gave up 1 base and J gave up 0 bases, with 10 bases separating them. Germline V CDR1 and CDR2: GTSNPN, SVGIG (reference sequence). This CDR3 reads CAWSAYVSSYEQYF. CDR3 bases: TGTGCCTGGAGTGCCTACGTTAGCTCCTACGAGCAGTACTTC.

J is TRBJ2-7 and V is TRBV28, with TRBD2 matching over 7 bases. With V trimmed by 8 bases and J by 0 bases, 7 bases remained unmatched. Germline-derived CDR1 and CDR2 are MDHEN and SYDVKM. This CDR3 has 14 amino acids. The CDR3 reads CASWGGAASYEQYF. In DNA form, the CDR3 reads TGTGCCAGCTGGGGAGGGGCAGCCTCCTACGAGCAGTACTTC.

This chain joins TRBV7-8 and TRBJ2-7; 10 nucleotides line up with TRBD1. CDR3 size: 14 residues. Germline-derived CDR1 and CDR2 are SGHVS and FQNEAQ. The V gene end was trimmed by 5 bases and the J gene end by 3 bases; junction bases not matched to a gene: 4. The CDR3 nucleotides are TGTGCCAGCAGCGCCCGGGACAGGGGCTACGAGCAGTACTTC. Protein sequence: CASSARDRGYEQYF.

The chain combines TRBV6-5 with TRBJ2-7; 11 bases are a match to TRBD2. V lost 11 bases to trimming and J lost 4 bases; unmatched junction nucleotides: 7. The CDR3 has 13 amino acids. From germline, CDR1 is MNHEY and CDR2 SVGAGI. The CDR3 here is CAAETSGGYEQYF. CDR3 nucleotides: TGTGCCGCAGAAACTAGCGGGGGATACGAGCAGTACTTC.

The chain links TRBV13 to TRBJ2-7, with 7 bases lining up with TRBD2. Germline lookup yields CDR1 PRHDT and CDR2 FYEKMQ (reference sequence). The CDR3 contains 15 residues. V gave up 5 bases and J gave up 3 bases; unmatched junction bases: 10. CDR3 sequence: CASSPSLAEGYEQYF. Written as DNA, the CDR3 is TGTGCCAGCAGCCCTAGTCTAGCGGAGGGCTACGAGCAGTACTTC.

The chain joins TRBV6-2 or TRBV6-3 to TRBJ1-5; possibly TRBD1 for D (6 bases). CDR1 is MNHEY, CDR2 SVGEGT, per germline. V was trimmed by 2 bases and J by 5 bases, leaving 13 bases between them. The CDR3 runs 15 residues. In DNA, the CDR3 is TGTGCCAGCAGTTACGACCAGGGGTGGGATCAGCCCCAGCATTTT. Its translation: CASSYDQGWDQPQHF.

The V and J genes are TRBV10-3 and TRBJ2-7; 10 positions match TRBD1. V lost 9 bases and J lost 5; bases outside the gene matches: 13. CDR1 and CDR2 (germline): ENHRY, SYGVKD. CDR3 size: 15 residues. CDR3 DNA sequence: TGTGCCATTGCAGGACAGGGGGGTTATCTTGACGAGCAGTACTTC. It is translated as CAIAGQGGYLDEQYF.

The gene calls are TRBV18 and TRBJ2-1, with a possible D match to TRBD1 (6 bases). V lost 7 bases, J lost 0 bases, and 10 bases lay in between. Germline V gives CDR1 KGHSH, CDR2 LQKENI. The CDR3 spans 14 residues. CDR3: CASLTGSSYNEQFF. The CDR3 DNA reads TGTGCCAGCTTAACAGGGAGCTCCTACAATGAGCAGTTCTTC. Filled out from reference TRBV18 and TRBJ2-1, the complete variable domain reads NAGVMQNPRHLVRRRGQEARLRCSPMKGHSHVYWYRQLPEEGLKFMVYLQKENIIDESGMPKERFSAEFPKEGPSILRIQQVVRGDSAAYFCASLTGSSYNEQFFGPGTRLTVL.

The chain joins TRBV24-1 to TRBJ2-1; TRBD1 is a possible D gene (6 bases). Trimming cost V 3 bases and J 7 bases, with 18 bases left between them. CDR3 size: 16 residues. Germline CDR1 reads KGHDR; CDR2 reads SFDVKD. The CDR3 loop reads CATSDRARGRRNEQFF. The CDR3 DNA reads as TGTGCCACCAGTGATAGGGCCAGGGGCCGTCGTAATGAGCAGTTCTTC.

This rearrangement joins TRBV5-1 to TRBJ2-7; the match to TRBD1 covers 7 bases. The CDR3 runs 14 residues. V was pared by 4 bases and J by 2 bases, with 6 bases of the junction left unmatched. The V gene's germline CDR1 is SGHRS and CDR2 YFSETQ. CDR3 DNA sequence: TGCGCCAGCAGCCTGACAGGGAATCCCTACGAGCAGTACTTC. It is translated as CASSLTGNPYEQYF.

The sample holds one count of this clone. The chain couples TRBV6-9 to TRBJ2-7, with D uncertain. Germline CDR1 is MNHGY and CDR2 is SVAAGI. V gave up 4 bases and J gave up 4 bases, with 8 bases separating them. The CDR3 totals 12 residues. The chain's CDR3 is CASSLHRYEQYF. As DNA, the CDR3 is TGTGCCAGCAGTTTGCACAGATACGAGCAGTACTTC.

The rearrangement uses TRBV5-6 and TRBJ1-1; D is unresolved. CDR3 size: 14 residues. The germline CDR1 and CDR2 sequences are SGHDT and YYEEEE. The ends were cut back, 2 bases at V and 1 base at J, with 9 bases in the middle. The CDR3 is CASSFISRNTEAFF. CDR3 in DNA: TGTGCCAGCAGCTTTATCTCTCGGAACACTGAAGCTTTCTTT.

The chain joins TRBV20-1 to TRBJ1-2; TRBD1 matches at 10 bases. The CDR3 length is 14 residues. Per germline, CDR1 DFQATT and CDR2 SNEGSKA (reference sequence). Trimming at V came to 3 bases and at J to 4 bases, leaving 5 bases not matched to a gene. The CDR3 loop is CSASGTGVSYGYTF. DNA of the CDR3: TGCAGTGCTAGTGGGACAGGGGTTTCCTATGGCTACACCTTC.

This clone was picked up a small number of times. The V gene is TRBV28, the J gene TRBJ1-2; 8 bases are a match to TRBD1. Germline CDR1 and CDR2: MDHEN and SYDVKM. Germline trimming cut 7 bases from V and 3 bases from J; bases unmatched to any gene: 4. There are 13 residues in the CDR3. The CDR3 is CASTQTGDYGYTF. CDR3 in DNA: TGTGCCAGCACACAGACAGGGGACTATGGCTACACCTTC.

V gene TRBV11-2 combines with J gene TRBJ2-7; TRBD1 is a possible D gene (5 bases). This CDR3 spans 14 amino acids. Trimming shortened V by 2 bases and J by 1 base, and 9 bases separated the two germline ends. Per the germline V gene, CDR1 is SGHAT and CDR2 is FQNNGV. CDR3 protein: CASSLRQSSYEQYF. DNA for the CDR3: TGTGCCAGCAGCTTACGACAGTCATCCTACGAGCAGTACTTC.

This chain joins TRBV11-3 and TRBJ2-4; D possibly corresponds to TRBD2 (5 bases). The CDR3 runs 15 residues. Germline V gene sequence: CDR1 SGHNT, CDR2 YENEEA. V was shortened by 5 bases and J by 6 bases, with 17 bases between the two germline ends. CDR3: CASSTPGSGVNIQYF. DNA for the CDR3: TGTGCCAGCAGCACCCCTGGGAGCGGTGTAAACATTCAGTACTTC.

The chain has TRBV7-2 and TRBJ1-1; D remains unclear. CDR1 and CDR2 from the germline V gene are SGHTA and FQGNSA. V lost 3 bases and J lost 7, with 12 bases in between. The CDR3 has 13 residues. DNA for the CDR3: TGTGCCAGCAGCTTTTCGAAGAATAGTGAAGCTTTCTTT. It is translated as CASSFSKNSEAFF.

The genes are TRBV11-3 and TRBJ2-2; 9 bases agree with TRBD2. The CDR3 is made up of 16 amino acids. Germline CDR1 SGHNT, CDR2 YENEEA. Unmatched junction bases numbered 9, after V lost 4 bases and J lost 6 bases. CDR3 residues: CASSSPSGGIAGELFF. The CDR3 DNA follows: TGTGCCAGCAGCTCACCCAGCGGGGGGATCGCCGGGGAGCTGTTTTTT.

This rearrangement joins TRBV19 to TRBJ2-1, with TRBD1 matching 8 bases. The CDR3 is 15 amino acids. The ends lost 3 bases at V and 7 bases at J; junction bases unmatched: 8. Germline V gene lookup returns CDR1 LNHDA and CDR2 SQIVND (reference sequence). This chain's CDR3 is CASSIGQGAWNEQFF. CDR3 DNA sequence: TGTGCCAGTAGTATTGGCCAGGGGGCCTGGAATGAGCAGTTCTTC. Full variable domain (outside the CDR3, taken from reference TRBV19 and TRBJ2-1): DGGITQSPKYLFRKEGQNVTLSCEQNLNHDAMYWYRQDPGQGLRLIYYSQIVNDFQKGDIAEGYSVSREKKESFPLTVTSAQKNPTAFYLCASSIGQGAWNEQFFGPGTRLTVL.

The DNA of the CDR3 is TGTGCCAGCAGCCTCGGGGTCGTCTTAAACGAGCAGTACTTC. This translates into CASSLGVVLNEQYF. The gene calls are TRBV9 and TRBJ2-7, with D possibly matching TRBD2 (5 bases). The V gene's germline CDR1 is SGDLS and CDR2 YYNGEE. The CDR3 is made up of 14 amino acids. Trimming pared 4 bases from V and 5 bases from J, leaving 16 bases between.

The chain carries TRBV19 and TRBJ1-2; D is ambiguous. Germline V gives CDR1 LNHDA, CDR2 SQIVND (reference sequence). This CDR3 is 16 amino acids long. V lost 6 bases, J lost 2 bases, and 19 bases lay in between. CDR3 sequence reads: CASRKNQESWNYGYTF. CDR3 DNA sequence: TGTGCCAGTAGGAAAAATCAGGAAAGCTGGAACTATGGCTACACCTTC.

This rearrangement joins TRBV12-5 to TRBJ2-3, with D perhaps TRBD2 (6 bases). The CDR3 extends over 19 amino acids. CDR1 and CDR2 (germline): LGHNT, FRNRAP. V lost 1 base to trimming and J lost 0 bases, with 20 bases between them. CDR3 in DNA: TGTGCTAGTGGTTTGGCCTCATCCTGGGGGGTACCAAGCACAGATACGCAGTATTTT. Amino acids: CASGLASSWGVPSTDTQYF.

For this clone: Additional DNA sequences in this sample encode the identical CDR3. The rearrangement uses TRBV9 and TRBJ2-2; 9 bases match TRBD2. Looked up from germline, CDR1 is SGDLS and CDR2 is YYNGEE. The CDR3 contains 18 residues. After removal of 1 base from V and 0 bases from J, the junction contained 7 bases not matched to a gene. The CDR3 reads CASSVLPAGGPNTGELFF. CDR3 DNA: TGTGCCAGCAGCGTATTACCCGCGGGGGGGCCGAACACCGGGGAGCTGTTTTTT.

J is TRBJ2-1 and V is TRBV5-1, with a possible D match to TRBD2 (5 bases). Germline V gives CDR1 SGHRS, CDR2 YFSETQ. The CDR3 has 12 residues. The ends were cut back, 4 bases at V and 8 bases at J, with 10 bases in the middle. The CDR3 DNA follows: TGCGCCAGCAGCCAGATGAGGGATGAGCAGTTCTTC. Its translation: CASSQMRDEQFF.

The V and J genes are TRBV4-1 and TRBJ1-5; D is unclear. The CDR3 extends over 15 amino acids. CDR1 is MGHRA, CDR2 YSYEKL, per germline. Trimming took 2 bases from V and 1 from J, leaving 9 bases between them. The DNA for the CDR3 is TGCGCCAGCAGCCAAAACACGGGGAGCAATCAGCCCCAGCATTTT. It encodes CASSQNTGSNQPQHF.

This clone has just a few counts. The chain has TRBV6-2 or TRBV6-3 and TRBJ2-3; D perhaps matches TRBD2 (5 bases). Per the germline V gene, CDR1 is MNHEY and CDR2 is SVGEGT. CDR3 size: 15 residues. V lost 2 bases, J lost 6 bases, and 15 bases lay in between. DNA of the CDR3: TGTGCCAGCAGTTACGTCGGGGAACGCAGGGATACGCAGTATTTT. Translated: CASSYVGERRDTQYF.

This chain connects TRBV30 to TRBJ1-1; D is perhaps TRBD1 (6 bases). This CDR3 is built from 13 residues. Germline values: CDR1 GTSNPN, CDR2 SVGIG (reference sequence). The V end lost 4 bases, the J end lost 6 bases, and 15 bases lay between the germline ends. CDR3 loop: CAWTRGGASEAFF. The DNA for the CDR3 is TGTGCCTGGACCCGGGGGGGGGCATCTGAAGCTTTCTTT.